Listed here are 13 T cell receptor beta chains from one sample, sequenced in a study of blood T cell repertoires in COVID-19. Only in-frame clones appear in the TCRdb table, and some are missing; sequencing was by immunoSEQ multiplex PCR. The sample carries some 400,000 clones, over 75% recorded once. Sequencing used PBMCs or T cells enriched from blood (not recorded which). The source of these receptors is a young man who had recovered from COVID-19.

The V call is TRBV5-6, the J call TRBJ2-5; unclear D gene. With 4 bases removed from V and 7 bases from J, the gap between germline ends came to 8 bases. CDR3 size: 11 residues. CDR1 is SGHDT, CDR2 YYEEEE, per germline. The CDR3 is CASSASGTQYF. CDR3 nucleotide sequence: TGTGCCAGCAGCGCTTCCGGGACCCAGTACTTC.

V is TRBV2 and J is TRBJ2-6, with D perhaps matching TRBD1 (6 bases). Trimming left V 7 bases short and J 1 base short, with 8 bases between. The V gene's germline CDR1 is SNHLY and CDR2 FYNNEI. The CDR3 runs to 14 residues. The CDR3 DNA reads as TGTGCCAGCAACAGGGCTTCTGGGGCCAACGTCCTGACTTTC. Its protein product is CASNRASGANVLTF.

V gene TRBV4-1 combines with J gene TRBJ2-7, with D perhaps TRBD1 (6 bases). Germline loops: CDR1 MGHRA, CDR2 YSYEKL. V lost 0 bases, J lost 3 bases, and 12 bases lay in between. The CDR3 is 15 amino acids. CDR3 sequence (DNA): TGCGCCAGCAGCCAAGATGTGGTAGGGGGCTACGAGCAGTACTTC. This encodes CASSQDVVGGYEQYF.

This chain joins TRBV10-1 and TRBJ2-3; D is possibly TRBD2 (5 bases). The germline CDR1 and CDR2 sequences are WNHNN and SYGVQD (reference sequence). The V and J ends lost 4 bases and 2 bases respectively, with 13 bases between them. The CDR3 extends over 15 amino acids. CDR3 DNA: TGCGCCAGCAGTGGCCGGGATACAATCACAGATACGCAGTATTTT. It codes for CASSGRDTITDTQYF.

V and J are TRBV27 and TRBJ2-1, with TRBD2 matching over 14 bases. CDR1 is MNHEY and CDR2 is SMNVEV in the germline V gene (reference sequence). The CDR3 runs 17 residues. J was trimmed by 1 base and V by 6 bases; bases with no gene match: 5. Here the CDR3 DNA reads TGTGCCAGCAGAGGGACTAGCGGGAGAGGGTCCTACAATGAGCAGTTCTTC. Amino acids: CASRGTSGRGSYNEQFF.

The gene calls are TRBV20-1 and TRBJ2-1, with a tentative D call TRBD2 (5 bases). Trimming took 3 bases from V and 7 from J, leaving 16 bases between them. The CDR3 totals 14 residues. Germline V gene lookup returns CDR1 DFQATT and CDR2 SNEGSKA (reference sequence). The CDR3: CSASLSGLSNEQFF. Here the CDR3 DNA reads TGCAGTGCTAGTCTTAGTGGACTGTCTAATGAGCAGTTCTTC.

This sequence joins TRBV5-8 and TRBJ2-3; 13 bases line up with TRBD2. The CDR3 loop spans 17 amino acids. J lost 2 bases, V lost 4 bases, and 7 bases had no gene match. Looked up from germline, CDR1 is SGHTS and CDR2 is YDEGEE. In nucleotides, the CDR3 is TGTGCCAGCAGCCGTTCCGGGACTAGCGGGAACACAGATACGCAGTATTTT. Translated: CASSRSGTSGNTDTQYF.

The chain uses TRBV28 and TRBJ1-2; 10 bases agree with TRBD1. CDR1 and CDR2 from the germline V gene are MDHEN and SYDVKM. The CDR3 contains 15 residues. V lost 5 bases, J lost 6 bases, and 9 bases stayed unmatched. The CDR3 sequence: CASSTPGQGRNGYTF. For the CDR3, the DNA is TGTGCCAGCAGTACTCCGGGACAGGGGAGGAATGGCTACACCTTC.

The J gene is TRBJ1-2, the V gene TRBV25-1; 8 bases match TRBD1. V was pared by 9 bases and J by 6 bases, with 12 bases of the junction left unmatched. CDR1 MGHDK and CDR2 SYGVNS come from the germline V gene. There are 14 residues in the CDR3. The CDR3 sequence is CASKRAGTGNGYTF. The CDR3 DNA sequence: TGTGCCAGTAAAAGAGCCGGGACAGGAAATGGCTACACCTTC.

The chain is built from TRBV5-1 and TRBJ2-3; possible D gene TRBD1, 6 bases. The CDR3 contains 16 residues. Germline CDR1 reads SGHRS; CDR2 reads YFSETQ. Trimming pared 4 bases from V and 0 bases from J, leaving 15 bases between. CDR3 in DNA: TGCGCCAGCAGCACGTGGACAGTCCCTAGCACAGATACGCAGTATTTT. It specifies CASSTWTVPSTDTQYF.

The table lists this clone with a few counts. J is TRBJ1-6 and V is TRBV28; 7 bases align to TRBD1. In germline, CDR1 is MDHEN, CDR2 SYDVKM. The J segment lost 9 bases and the V segment lost 3 bases, leaving 14 bases of the junction unmatched. This CDR3 contains 17 residues. CDR3 in DNA: TGTGCCAGCAGTTTCCGGGACAGTCACCCAAGTGGTTCACCCCTCCACTTT. Protein: CASSFRDSHPSGSPLHF.

This clone occurred once. The rearrangement joins TRBV30 to TRBJ2-2; TRBD2 aligns across 9 bases. V trimming: 2 bases; J trimming: 2 bases; junction bases outside the gene matches: 6. This CDR3 is built from 16 residues. Germline assignment: CDR1 GTSNPN and CDR2 SVGIG (reference sequence). CDR3 DNA sequence: TGTGCCTGGAGTTGGCTAGCGGGAATTAACACCGGGGAGCTGTTTTTT. Amino acids: CAWSWLAGINTGELFF.

This sequence joins TRBV28 and TRBJ2-4, with 7 bases aligning to TRBD2. J lost 6 bases, V lost 3 bases, and 8 bases had no gene match. The CDR3 loop spans 15 amino acids. From germline, CDR1 is MDHEN and CDR2 SYDVKM. CDR3: CASSFPGREGNIQYF. DNA for the CDR3: TGTGCCAGCAGTTTCCCAGGCAGGGAGGGAAACATTCAGTACTTC.